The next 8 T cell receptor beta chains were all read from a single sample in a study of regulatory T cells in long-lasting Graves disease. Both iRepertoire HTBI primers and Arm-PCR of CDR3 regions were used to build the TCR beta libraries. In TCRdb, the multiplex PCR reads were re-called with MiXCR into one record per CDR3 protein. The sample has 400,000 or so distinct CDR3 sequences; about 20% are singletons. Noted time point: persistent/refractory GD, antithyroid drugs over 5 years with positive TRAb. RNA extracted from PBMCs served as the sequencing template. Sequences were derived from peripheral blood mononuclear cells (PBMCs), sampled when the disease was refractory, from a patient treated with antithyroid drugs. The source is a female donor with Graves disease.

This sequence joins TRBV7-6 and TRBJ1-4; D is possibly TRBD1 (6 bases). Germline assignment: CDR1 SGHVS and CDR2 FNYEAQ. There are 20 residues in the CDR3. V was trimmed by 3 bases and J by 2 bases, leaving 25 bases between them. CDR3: CASSLDPSDGGGRTNEKLFF. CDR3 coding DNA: TGTGCCAGCAGCTTGGACCCTTCAGACGGGGGCGGGCGGACTAATGAAAAACTGTTTTTT. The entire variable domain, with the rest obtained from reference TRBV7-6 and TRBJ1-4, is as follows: GAGVSQSPRYKVTKRGQDVALRCDPISGHVSLYWYRQALGQGPEFLTYFNYEAQQDKSGLPNDRFSAERPEGSISTLTIQRTEQRDSAMYRCASSLDPSDGGGRTNEKLFFGSGTQLSVL.

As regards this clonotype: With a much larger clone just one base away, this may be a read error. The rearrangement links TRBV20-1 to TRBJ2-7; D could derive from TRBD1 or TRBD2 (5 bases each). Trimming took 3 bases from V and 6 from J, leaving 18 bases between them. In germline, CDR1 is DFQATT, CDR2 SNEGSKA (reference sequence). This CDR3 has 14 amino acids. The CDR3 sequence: CSASSTGRFCEQYF. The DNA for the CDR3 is TGCAGTGCTAGCTCTACGGGACGCTTCTGCGAGCAGTACTTC.

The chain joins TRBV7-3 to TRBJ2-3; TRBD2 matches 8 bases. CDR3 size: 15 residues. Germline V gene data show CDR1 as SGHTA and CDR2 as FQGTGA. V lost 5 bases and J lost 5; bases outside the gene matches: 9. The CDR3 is CASSPYGRAVDTQYF. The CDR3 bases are TGTGCCAGCAGCCCCTACGGGAGGGCCGTAGATACGCAGTATTTT.

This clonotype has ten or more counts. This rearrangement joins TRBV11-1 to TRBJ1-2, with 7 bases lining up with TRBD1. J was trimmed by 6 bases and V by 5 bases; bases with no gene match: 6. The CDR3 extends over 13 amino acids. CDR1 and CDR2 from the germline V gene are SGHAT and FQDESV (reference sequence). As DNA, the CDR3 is TGTGCCAGCAGCCACACAGGGGAGGATGGCTACACCTTC. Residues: CASSHTGEDGYTF.

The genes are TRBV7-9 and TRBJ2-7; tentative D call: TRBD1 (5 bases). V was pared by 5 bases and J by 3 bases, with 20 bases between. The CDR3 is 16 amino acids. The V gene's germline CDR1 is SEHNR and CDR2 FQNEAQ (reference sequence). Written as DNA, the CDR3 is TGTGCCAGCAGCGCCGGTGTGAGAATCAGGGACTACGAGCAGTACTTC. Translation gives CASSAGVRIRDYEQYF.

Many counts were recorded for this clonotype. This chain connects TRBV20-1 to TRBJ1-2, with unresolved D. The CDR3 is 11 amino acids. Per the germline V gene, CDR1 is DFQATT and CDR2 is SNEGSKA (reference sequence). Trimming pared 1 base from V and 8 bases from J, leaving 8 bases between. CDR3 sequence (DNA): TGCAGTGCTAGAGCCGACCAAGGCTACACCTTC. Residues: CSARADQGYTF.

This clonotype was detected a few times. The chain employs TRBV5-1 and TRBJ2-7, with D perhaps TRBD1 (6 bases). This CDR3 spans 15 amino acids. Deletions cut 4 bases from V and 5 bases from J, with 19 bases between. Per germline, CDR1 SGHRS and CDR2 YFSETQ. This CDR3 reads CASSRWQGKSHEQYF. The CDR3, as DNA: TGCGCCAGCAGCAGGTGGCAGGGGAAGAGTCACGAGCAGTACTTC. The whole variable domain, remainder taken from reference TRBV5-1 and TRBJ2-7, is KAGVTQTPRYLIKTRGQQVTLSCSPISGHRSVSWYQQTPGQGLQFLFEYFSETQRNKGNFPGRFSGRQFSNSRSEMNVSTLELGDSALYLCASSRWQGKSHEQYFGPGTRLTVT.

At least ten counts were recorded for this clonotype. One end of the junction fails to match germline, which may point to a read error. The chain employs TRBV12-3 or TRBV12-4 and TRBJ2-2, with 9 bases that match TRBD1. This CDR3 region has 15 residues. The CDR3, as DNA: TGTGCCAGCAAGGCCGGGACAGGGAACGCCGGGGAGCTGTTTTTT. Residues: CASKAGTGNAGELFF.